This T cell receptor beta chain was recorded in a study of blood T cells in healthy people across ages. Study overall: Template switching captured about one barcoded beta molecule per two T cells.

V gave up 4 bases and J gave up 3 bases, with 21 bases separating them. The CDR3 runs to 17 residues. A second PCR of roughly 6 to 12 cycles used a sample-barcoded 5' primer and a J-beta primer mix. TCRdb independently ran MiXCR on the 5' RACE reads; one entry per CDR3 protein. The table includes 1,500,000 or so distinct CDR3 sequences, about 45% detected once. This sequence originates from a woman between 18 and 29 years old in good health. Material for sequencing was blood. This rearrangement joins TRBV12-3 or TRBV12-4 to TRBJ2-5, with D perhaps being TRBD1 or TRBD2 (6 bases each). The CDR3 DNA sequence: TGTGCCAGCAGTTATAGGGTGACAGGAGGGGGAAAAGAGACCCAGTACTTC. Translation: CASSYRVTGGGKETQYF.